This T cell receptor beta chain was retrieved from a study of regulatory T cells in long-lasting Graves disease. Regarding time point: newly diagnosed GD, antithyroid drugs for less than 3 months. PBMCs provided the RNA from which the TCR library was made. Trimming shortened V by 3 bases and J by 0 bases, and 9 bases separated the two germline ends. The CDR3 length is 15 residues. CDR1 is SGHDN and CDR2 is FVKESK in the germline V gene. Combining iRepertoire HTBI primers with Arm-PCR of CDR3 regions, the authors built TCR beta libraries. TCRdb recomputed calls from the multiplex PCR reads with MiXCR, one row per CDR3 protein. The sample holds 250,000 to 300,000 distinct CDR3 sequences; around 18% are singletons and the top ten take around 15%. The data also belong to a second study, concerning T cells in Graves' hyperthyroidism and ophthalmopathy. That paper adds: With the HTBI primer set, the TCR CDR3 went through a first round of RT-PCR.

The sample in question was peripheral blood mononuclear cells (PBMCs), obtained at new diagnosis, from a patient treated with antithyroid drugs. This chain links TRBV14 with TRBJ1-3; weak D call: TRBD1 (6 bases). This receptor was taken from a woman in her 30s with Graves disease. CDR3 in amino acids: CASSHVRGSGNTIYF. The CDR3 bases are TGTGCCAGCAGCCATGTCAGGGGCTCTGGAAACACCATATATTTT.